These 29 T cell receptor beta chains came from one sample sequenced in a study of glioma-infiltrating T cells. TCR alpha and beta CDR3 regions were amplified from RNA using iRepertoire nested multiplex PCR. TCRdb used MiXCR to reprocess the multiplex PCR reads, holding one entry per CDR3 protein. The sample shows roughly 120,000 distinct CDR3 sequences, less than 30% of them seen only once. The specimen was glioma tissue, nonneoplastic brain tissue, or PBMCs (not recorded which). Receptors were obtained from a human donor with low-grade glioma or glioblastoma, undergoing nonglioma brain surgery, or in good health (not recorded which).

This clonotype showed up just a few times. The gene calls are TRBV18 and TRBJ2-1; 15 bases line up with TRBD2. Germline CDR1 is KGHSH and CDR2 is LQKENI. With V trimmed by 3 bases and J by 5 bases, 11 bases remained unmatched. The CDR3 is 19 residues long. The CDR3 here is CASSPIGLAGGKEDNEQFF. The CDR3 DNA sequence: TGTGCCAGCTCACCGATCGGACTAGCGGGAGGGAAAGAAGACAATGAGCAGTTCTTC.

The chain employs TRBV29-1 and TRBJ2-3, with 7 bases identical to TRBD2. With V trimmed by 0 bases and J by 5 bases, 5 bases remained unmatched. The CDR3 has 14 residues. CDR1 is SQVTM, CDR2 ANQGSEA, per germline. CDR3 in DNA: TGCAGCGTTGAAGATTGGGAGGGCCAAGATACGCAGTATTTT. This gives the protein CSVEDWEGQDTQYF.

This clonotype has ten or more counts. CDR3 region: CASSGETGNSYEQYF. For the CDR3, the DNA is TGTGCCAGCTCAGGAGAGACAGGGAACTCCTACGAGCAGTACTTC. The rearrangement uses TRBV18 and TRBJ2-7; 7 positions match TRBD1. This CDR3 comprises 15 residues. After removal of 5 bases from V and 0 bases from J, the junction contained 7 bases not matched to a gene. Germline CDR1 is KGHSH and CDR2 is LQKENI.

This clonotype was picked up a small number of times. The chain combines TRBV12-3 or TRBV12-4 with TRBJ1-5; the D gene is possibly TRBD1 (5 bases). Trimming took 3 bases from V and 0 from J, leaving 12 bases between them. The CDR3 extends over 16 amino acids. CDR3 bases: TGTGCCAGCAGTTTTTGGGACTCGTATAGCAATCAGCCCCAGCATTTT. Protein sequence: CASSFWDSYSNQPQHF.

This clonotype has a handful of counts. This clone may be a read error of a much larger clone one base away. This sequence joins TRBV2 and TRBJ2-1; 9 nucleotides align to TRBD2. The CDR3 length is 15 residues. V lost 5 bases, J lost 6 bases, and 8 bases stayed unmatched. CDR1 is SNHLY and CDR2 is FYNNEI in the germline V gene. CDR3 sequence (DNA): TGTGCCAGCAGTTTAGCGGGAGTAGGGAGCAATGAGCAGTTCTTC. It translates to CASSLAGVGSNEQFF.

This clonotype was counted between two and nine times. V is TRBV7-9 and J is TRBJ2-7; the D call may be TRBD1 or TRBD2 (5 bases each). Per the germline V gene, CDR1 is SEHNR and CDR2 is FQNEAQ (reference sequence). V was cut by 11 bases and J by 2 bases, with 16 bases left in between. This CDR3 has 13 residues. The DNA for the CDR3 is TGTGCCGGATTCCGGGACGGAGCCTACGAGCAGTACTTC. This translates into CAGFRDGAYEQYF. Full variable domain (rest looked up from reference TRBV7-9 and TRBJ2-7): DTGVSQNPRHKITKRGQNVTFRCDPISEHNRLYWYRQTLGQGPEFLTYFQNEAQLEKSRLLSDRFSAERPKGSFSTLEIQRTEQGDSAMYLCAGFRDGAYEQYFGPGTRLTVT.

The V and J genes are TRBV6-2 or TRBV6-3 and TRBJ2-2; 7 bases are a match to TRBD2. The CDR3 spans 17 residues. V gave up 5 bases and J gave up 3 bases; unmatched junction bases: 12. The germline V gene encodes CDR1 MNHEY and CDR2 SVGEGT. The DNA of the CDR3 is TGTGCCAGCAGTCTAAGGCCCGCGCGGGGGTACACCGGGGAGCTGTTTTTT. This gives the protein CASSLRPARGYTGELFF.

This clonotype was seen at least ten times. The CDR3 protein is CASSHRGRTDTQYF. The CDR3 DNA reads as TGTGCCAGCAGCCACAGGGGGCGGACAGATACGCAGTATTTT. The chain recombines TRBV7-8 with TRBJ2-3, with 9 bases matching TRBD1. This CDR3 contains 14 residues. From germline, CDR1 is SGHVS and CDR2 FQNEAQ. V shed 5 bases and J 3 bases; nucleotides not matched to a gene: 3. Full variable domain (missing parts from reference TRBV7-8 and TRBJ2-3): GAGVSQSPRYKVAKRGQDVALRCDPISGHVSLFWYQQALGQGPEFLTYFQNEAQLDKSGLPSDRFFAERPEGSVSTLKIQRTQQEDSAVYLCASSHRGRTDTQYFGPGTRLTVL.

This clonotype came up many times. This rearrangement joins TRBV19 to TRBJ1-5; D unresolved. Germline-derived CDR1 and CDR2 are LNHDA and SQIVND (reference sequence). The CDR3 loop spans 16 amino acids. CDR3 sequence: CANLRRSPDCNQPQHF. For the CDR3, the DNA is TGTGCAAACCTAAGACGCAGTCCTGATTGCAATCAGCCCCAGCATTTT. Together with reference TRBV19 and TRBJ1-5, the CDR3 gives the full variable domain: DGGITQSPKYLFRKEGQNVTLSCEQNLNHDAMYWYRQDPGQGLRLIYYSQIVNDFQKGDIAEGYSVSREKKESFPLTVTSAQKNPTAFYLCANLRRSPDCNQPQHFGDGTRLSIL.

This clonotype was observed many times. The rearrangement links TRBV7-2 to TRBJ2-3, with D unclear. The germline gives CDR1 SGHTA, CDR2 FQGNSA. Between the trimmed V and J ends, which lost 2 bases and 8 bases, there was a span of 8 bases. The CDR3 has 12 amino acids. The DNA of the CDR3 is TGTGCCAGCAGCTTATCCTTATCTACGCAGTATTTT. Translated, it gives CASSLSLSTQYF.

With respect to this clonotype: This clone may be a read error of a much larger clone one base away. The chain carries TRBV29-1 and TRBJ1-3, with D uncertain. Looked up from germline, CDR1 is SQVTM and CDR2 is ANQGSEA. The CDR3 is made up of 14 amino acids. CDR3: CSVEEVKSGNAIYF. Written as DNA, the CDR3 is TGCAGCGTTGAAGAAGTAAAGTCTGGAAACGCCATATATTTT.

The V gene is TRBV7-2, the J gene TRBJ2-1, with 8 bases identical to TRBD2. This CDR3 has 16 residues. Per the germline V gene, CDR1 is SGHTA and CDR2 is FQGNSA. V lost 6 bases to trimming and J lost 0 bases; unmatched junction nucleotides: 7. CDR3 DNA: TGTGCCAGCAGTTTGACTAGCGCAAGCTCCTACAATGAGCAGTTCTTC. It translates to CASSLTSASSYNEQFF. The whole variable domain, filled in from reference TRBV7-2 and TRBJ2-1, reads GAGVSQSPSNKVTEKGKDVELRCDPISGHTALYWYRQSLGQGLEFLIYFQGNSAPDKSGLPSDRFSAERTGGSVSTLTIQRTQQEDSAVYLCASSLTSASSYNEQFFGPGTRLTVL.

About this clonotype: Compared with germline, one end of the junction differs, possibly owing to a read error. V is TRBV27 and J is TRBJ1-1; D is ambiguous. CDR1 is MNHEY and CDR2 is SMNVEV in the germline V gene (reference sequence). The length of the CDR3 is 13 residues. CDR3 bases: TGTGCCAGCTCACGGGTTATGCAGACTGAAGCGTACTTT. This sequence encodes CASSRVMQTEAYF.

This clonotype was picked up many times. V and J are TRBV18 and TRBJ1-1; D perhaps matches TRBD1 (6 bases). Germline CDR1 KGHSH, CDR2 LQKENI. Trimming removed 3 bases at V and 1 base at J, with 12 bases between. This CDR3 is 15 amino acids long. The CDR3, as DNA: TGTGCCAGCTCACCGGGCGGGACACGGAACACTGAAGCTTTCTTT. This gives the protein CASSPGGTRNTEAFF.

As for this clonotype: A junction end diverges from the germline sequence, so it may reflect a read error. This chain joins TRBV7-6 and TRBJ1-1; 8 bases fit TRBD1. There are 16 residues in the CDR3. Germline assignment: CDR1 SGHVS and CDR2 FNYEAQ. The CDR3 nucleotides read TGTGCCAGCAGCCCCCCTCCGACAGGGGTATGGACTGAAGCTCTCTTT. Translating gives CASSPPPTGVWTEALF.

This clonotype was detected ten times or more. The chain couples TRBV11-2 to TRBJ2-7; 8 nucleotides line up with TRBD2. CDR3 size: 14 residues. Germline V gene data show CDR1 as SGHAT and CDR2 as FQNNGV. J was trimmed by 10 bases and V by 1 base; bases with no gene match: 9. The CDR3 DNA follows: TGTGCCAGCAGCTTAGTGCAGTCTAGCGGGTTCCAGTACTTC. Protein product: CASSLVQSSGFQYF.

This chain joins TRBV7-9 and TRBJ2-1, with 9 positions matching TRBD2. With V trimmed by 2 bases and J by 9 bases, 11 bases remained unmatched. The CDR3 covers 16 residues. The germline V gene encodes CDR1 SEHNR and CDR2 FQNEAQ (reference sequence). CDR3 sequence reads: CASSLYGGGALGEQFF. The CDR3 DNA is TGTGCCAGCAGCTTATATGGCGGGGGGGCCCTTGGTGAGCAGTTCTTC.

This clonotype has at least ten counts. The genes are TRBV19 and TRBJ1-6; TRBD1 agrees at 7 bases. The CDR3 loop spans 14 amino acids. Germline V lookup: CDR1 LNHDA, CDR2 SQIVND (reference sequence). The V segment lost 8 bases and the J segment 5 bases; nucleotides outside the gene matches: 6. In DNA, the CDR3 is TGTGCCAGTCGACGAACAGGGGATAATTCACCCCTCCACTTT. Protein sequence: CASRRTGDNSPLHF.

This clonotype appeared many times. The genes are TRBV29-1 and TRBJ1-2, with D possibly matching TRBD1 (5 bases). Between the trimmed V and J ends, which lost 7 bases and 3 bases, there was a span of 15 bases. The CDR3 contains 13 residues. In germline, CDR1 is SQVTM, CDR2 ANQGSEA. CDR3 nucleotides: TGCAGCGCCCTCAGGGATTTGGACTATGGCTACACCTTC. Translation gives CSALRDLDYGYTF.

In the case of this clonotype: The junction does not match germline at one end; this may be a read error. The chain couples TRBV4-1 to TRBJ2-1; 9 bases fit TRBD2. CDR1 MGHRA and CDR2 YSYEKL come from the germline V gene. The length of the CDR3 is 17 residues. The CDR3 sequence: CASSQDLERGESNGQFF. DNA of the CDR3: TGCGCCAGCAGCCAAGACCTAGAGCGGGGGGAGTCTAATGGGCAGTTCTTC.

This clonotype was observed at least ten times. This rearrangement joins TRBV15 to TRBJ1-4, with D perhaps matching TRBD1 (6 bases). V was pared by 3 bases and J by 8 bases, with 19 bases between. The CDR3 is made up of 16 amino acids. Germline V gives CDR1 LNHNV, CDR2 YYDKDF (reference sequence). The CDR3 protein is CATSRMGKGVGEKLFF. CDR3 bases: TGTGCCACCAGCAGGATGGGGAAGGGGGTCGGGGAAAAACTGTTTTTT.

This clonotype was seen ten or more times. This may be a read error, as it is one base from a much larger clone. The rearrangement links TRBV27 to TRBJ2-1; the D is unclear. The CDR3 runs to 15 residues. Germline V gene data show CDR1 as MNHEY and CDR2 as SMNVEV (reference sequence). V was shortened by 3 bases and J by 0 bases, with 9 bases between the two germline ends. The CDR3 nucleotides are TGTGCCAGCAGTTTCGCCAGGAGCTCCTACAATGAGCAGTTCTTC. It codes for CASSFARSSYNEQFF.

Note on this clonotype: A junction end diverges from the germline sequence, so it may reflect a read error. The J gene is TRBJ2-3, the V gene TRBV6-8, with a weak D call TRBD2 (5 bases). Germline V gene sequence: CDR1 MNHGY, CDR2 SAAAGT. This CDR3 has 12 residues. DNA of the CDR3: TGTTCCAGCGCCAGCGGCACAGAGACGCAGTATTTT. Protein product: CSSASGTETQYF.

Remarks on this clonotype: This may stem from a read error, because a much larger clone lies one nucleotide away. The chain employs TRBV19 and TRBJ1-5; no clear D. This CDR3 contains 16 residues. The germline gives CDR1 LNHDA, CDR2 SQIVND (reference sequence). The CDR3 sequence: CASTRTAAYSNQTQHF. The CDR3 DNA reads as TGTGCCAGTACCCGGACCGCGGCATATAGCAATCAGACCCAGCATTTT.

This clonotype was counted many times. This sequence joins TRBV4-1 and TRBJ1-2; no definite D call. V shed 4 bases and J shed 4 bases, with 16 bases lying between them. This CDR3 has 15 amino acids. CDR1 is MGHRA, CDR2 YSYEKL, per germline. In DNA form, the CDR3 reads TGCGCCAGCAGCCCGTCGGACCTCAGTCGCTATGGCTACACCTTC. It yields the protein CASSPSDLSRYGYTF.

Points on this clonotype: A read error may account for a junction end that differs from germline. The chain recombines TRBV20-1 with TRBJ1-3; tentatively, D is TRBD1 (6 bases). The CDR3 loop spans 14 amino acids. Germline V CDR1 and CDR2: DFQATT, SNEGSKA (reference sequence). The CDR3 protein is CSARQDSSGNTIYF. CDR3 DNA sequence: TGCAGTGCTAGACAGGACAGCTCTGGAAACACGATATATTTT.

Many counts were recorded for this clonotype. The chain has TRBV6-4 and TRBJ1-1; possibly TRBD1 for D (5 bases). The V gene's germline CDR1 is MRHNA and CDR2 SNTAGT. V dropped 0 bases and J dropped 5 bases, with 10 bases sitting between them. This CDR3 region has 14 residues. The CDR3: CASSDSWRGTEAFF. CDR3 DNA sequence: TGTGCCAGCAGTGACTCTTGGAGGGGTACTGAAGCTTTCTTT.

The table lists this clonotype with many counts. The rearrangement uses TRBV27 and TRBJ1-5; the D is unclear. The CDR3 totals 14 residues. V dropped 5 bases and J dropped 2 bases, with 10 bases sitting between them. The germline CDR1 and CDR2 sequences are MNHEY and SMNVEV (reference sequence). CDR3 amino acids: CASSPNIGNQPQHF. The CDR3 DNA reads as TGTGCCAGCAGTCCGAATATTGGCAATCAGCCCCAGCATTTT.

This clonotype was detected ten times or more. The chain recombines TRBV6-2 or TRBV6-3 with TRBJ2-2; 10 bases map to TRBD2. Looked up from germline, CDR1 is MNHEY and CDR2 is SVGEGT. This CDR3 comprises 14 residues. V dropped 8 bases and J dropped 6; count of bases not matched to a gene: 6. In DNA, the CDR3 is TGTGCCAGCCAGATCCTAGCGGGAGCCGGGGAGCTGTTTTTT. Encoded protein: CASQILAGAGELFF.